These 20 T cell receptor beta chains came from one sample sequenced in a study of shared clonotypes between healthy human individuals. The protocol was immunoSEQ multiplex PCR, while the TCRdb copy is restricted to in-frame clones and leaves out a portion. The table has some 790,000 clones, around 70% seen once; the top ten hold roughly 1.8%. The sequencing input was memory CD4+ T cells sorted from blood. Indicated subset: CD45RA-negative fraction. The receptors stem from a woman under 40 in good health.

This clone was counted a few times. V usage is TRBV28 and J usage is TRBJ2-7; D call uncertain. The germline CDR1 and CDR2 sequences are MDHEN and SYDVKM. V was pared by 8 bases and J by 2 bases, with 16 bases between. This CDR3 has 14 residues. This CDR3 is CASLRTVGAYEQYF. CDR3 DNA sequence: TGTGCCAGCCTAAGAACAGTTGGAGCCTACGAGCAGTACTTC.

The chain couples TRBV28 to TRBJ2-7, with TRBD1 identical over 9 bases. J gave up 7 bases and V 5 bases, and 9 bases lay outside the gene matches. Germline V lookup: CDR1 MDHEN, CDR2 SYDVKM. The CDR3 runs 14 residues. The CDR3, as DNA: TGTGCCAGCAGTCTTGACAGGGGGATTGGGGAGCAGTACTTC. Its protein is CASSLDRGIGEQYF.

This clone occurred a few times. The V gene is TRBV19, the J gene TRBJ1-2; 12 positions match TRBD1. Germline-derived CDR1 and CDR2 are LNHDA and SQIVND (reference sequence). The CDR3 contains 17 residues. The junction had 13 bases not matched to a gene; V was cut back by 7 bases and J by 4 bases. CDR3 sequence: CASIATGTGGWGYGYTF. The CDR3 coding sequence is TGTGCCAGTATCGCGACCGGGACAGGGGGCTGGGGCTATGGCTACACCTTC.

V usage is TRBV28 and J usage is TRBJ2-7, with a tentative D call TRBD2 (6 bases). V was trimmed by 2 bases and J by 2 bases, leaving 16 bases between them. This CDR3 has 16 residues. Germline V gives CDR1 MDHEN, CDR2 SYDVKM. CDR3 in amino acids: CASSLTSGTGTYEQYF. The CDR3 nucleotides read TGTGCCAGCAGTTTAACATCCGGGACTGGGACCTACGAGCAGTACTTC.

This clone has only a few counts. J is TRBJ1-5 and V is TRBV2; 8 nucleotides align to TRBD1. The germline gives CDR1 SNHLY, CDR2 FYNNEI. V was pared by 2 bases and J by 7 bases, with 4 bases of the junction left unmatched. This CDR3 has 14 amino acids. The CDR3 loop is CASSEQGAGQPQHF. The CDR3, as DNA: TGTGCCAGCAGTGAACAGGGGGCGGGGCAGCCCCAGCATTTT.

The rearrangement uses TRBV10-1 and TRBJ2-3; the D is unclear. Trimming took 2 bases from V and 6 from J, leaving 12 bases between them. The germline V gene encodes CDR1 WNHNN and CDR2 SYGVQD (reference sequence). This CDR3 has 14 residues. The CDR3: CASSETGPADTQYF. In DNA, the CDR3 is TGCGCCAGCAGTGAGACCGGCCCCGCGGATACGCAGTATTTT.

The chain is built from TRBV4-1 and TRBJ1-5; D unresolved. V was clipped by 4 bases and J by 7 bases, with 11 bases between them. Germline CDR1 and CDR2: MGHRA and YSYEKL. This CDR3 comprises 13 residues. CDR3 DNA: TGCGCCAGCAGCCGGAACCTGGTCCAGCCCCAGCATTTT. This codes for CASSRNLVQPQHF.

This clone came up once. The rearrangement joins TRBV9 to TRBJ2-7; tentative D call: TRBD1 (5 bases). The V gene lost 0 bases and the J gene lost 4 bases, with 17 bases spanning the gap. CDR3 length: 16 residues. Germline V gives CDR1 SGDLS, CDR2 YYNGEE. This CDR3 reads CASSVVLGKTEYEQYF. For the CDR3, the DNA is TGTGCCAGCAGCGTAGTTCTGGGGAAGACAGAGTACGAGCAGTACTTC.

The CDR3: CASSLVVAGTNEQFF. The CDR3 bases are TGTGCCAGCAGCTTGGTCGTAGCGGGAACGAATGAGCAGTTCTTC. This chain connects TRBV5-5 to TRBJ2-1; 8 nucleotides match TRBD2. Germline V gene sequence: CDR1 SGHKS, CDR2 YYEKEE (reference sequence). The CDR3 is made up of 15 amino acids. V dropped 0 bases and J dropped 7; count of bases not matched to a gene: 6.

The chain has TRBV5-4 and TRBJ2-7; tentatively, D is TRBD1 or TRBD2 (5 bases each). Deletions cut 0 bases from V and 2 bases from J, with 12 bases between. This CDR3 is 15 amino acids long. CDR1 is SGHNT and CDR2 is YYREEE in the germline V gene (reference sequence). The CDR3, as DNA: TGTGCCAGCAGCTTGGCGGGTGGGGGTCCCTACGAGCAGTACTTC. It translates to CASSLAGGGPYEQYF.

This clone was detected once. The chain uses TRBV5-1 and TRBJ2-2; 8 bases line up with TRBD1. Germline loops: CDR1 SGHRS, CDR2 YFSETQ. Trimming took 1 base from V and 7 from J; bases not matched to a gene: 12. The CDR3 totals 17 residues. The CDR3 is CASSLFGTGGYGGELFF. In DNA, the CDR3 is TGCGCCAGCAGCTTGTTCGGGACAGGCGGTTATGGCGGGGAGCTGTTTTTT.

This clone was found many times. The chain combines TRBV5-1 with TRBJ2-2, with D maybe TRBD2 (6 bases). The length of the CDR3 is 15 residues. CDR1 is SGHRS, CDR2 YFSETQ, per germline. V lost 4 bases to trimming and J lost 1 base, with 11 bases between them. The CDR3: CASSTGLRNTGELFF. CDR3 nucleotide sequence: TGCGCCAGCAGCACCGGACTAAGGAACACCGGGGAGCTGTTTTTT.

The chain is built from TRBV28 and TRBJ2-1, with D unresolved. Germline V gene data show CDR1 as MDHEN and CDR2 as SYDVKM. V dropped 6 bases and J dropped 16 bases, with 22 bases sitting between them. The CDR3 length is 13 residues. CDR3 protein: CASRSSENNERFF. Here the CDR3 DNA reads TGTGCCAGCAGGTCGTCAGAAAACAATGAGCGTTTCTTC.

This clone has a handful of counts. This rearrangement joins TRBV7-2 to TRBJ2-7; D not certain. The V end lost 1 base, the J end lost 5 bases, and 9 bases lay between the germline ends. The germline CDR1 and CDR2 sequences are SGHTA and FQGNSA. The CDR3 runs to 13 residues. CDR3 amino acids: CASSLGPVNEQYF. CDR3 nucleotide sequence: TGTGCCAGCAGCTTAGGTCCCGTCAACGAGCAGTACTTC.

As DNA, the CDR3 is TGTGCCAGCAGCCTCTTCCAGGGACCAGAGACCCAGTACTTC. Translation: CASSLFQGPETQYF. The J gene is TRBJ2-5, the V gene TRBV4-2; D is perhaps TRBD1 or TRBD2 (5 bases each). The V gene's germline CDR1 is LGHNA and CDR2 YNFKEQ. The V and J ends lost 4 bases and 4 bases respectively, with 13 bases between them. There are 14 residues in the CDR3.

The chain combines TRBV4-2 with TRBJ2-7; 7 nucleotides line up with TRBD2. Germline-derived CDR1 and CDR2 are LGHNA and YNFKEQ. The CDR3 sequence is 17 residues long. After removal of 0 bases from V and 5 bases from J, the junction contained 13 bases not matched to a gene. The CDR3 spells CASSQDLGGVVSDEQYF. Written as DNA, the CDR3 is TGTGCCAGCAGCCAAGATCTGGGGGGGGTGGTTAGCGACGAGCAGTACTTC.

V and J are TRBV19 and TRBJ1-5; D gene uncertain. Germline V gene lookup returns CDR1 LNHDA and CDR2 SQIVND (reference sequence). The germline V and J ends were trimmed by 6 bases and 3 bases, with 18 bases remaining between them. The CDR3 spans 16 residues. CDR3 sequence (DNA): TGTGCCAGTAGACTCGGTAGAGGGTCCCACAATCAGCCCCAGCATTTT. It is translated as CASRLGRGSHNQPQHF.

The genes are TRBV7-2 and TRBJ2-7; 7 bases map to TRBD2. Looked up from germline, CDR1 is SGHTA and CDR2 is FQGNSA. CDR3 length equals 13 residues. The V and J ends lost 7 bases and 4 bases, in that order; junction bases with no gene match: 7. As DNA, the CDR3 is TGTGCCAGCAAACTGGGGGGGTTGTACGAGCAGTACTTC. This translates into CASKLGGLYEQYF.

The chain employs TRBV6-6 and TRBJ1-5; the D is unclear. The CDR3 is 16 amino acids. V was clipped by 1 base and J by 7 bases, with 17 bases between them. Per the germline V gene, CDR1 is MNHNY and CDR2 is SVGAGI (reference sequence). The CDR3 sequence: CASSYYGGRRGQPQHF. CDR3 bases: TGTGCCAGCAGTTACTATGGTGGCAGGCGGGGACAGCCCCAGCATTTT.

The chain couples TRBV19 to TRBJ2-1; 9 bases line up with TRBD2. With V trimmed by 7 bases and J by 4 bases, 5 bases remained unmatched. CDR3 size: 14 residues. CDR1 is LNHDA and CDR2 is SQIVND in the germline V gene (reference sequence). The CDR3 here is CASTAGGIYNEQFF. In nucleotides, the CDR3 is TGTGCCAGTACCGCGGGAGGGATATACAATGAGCAGTTCTTC.